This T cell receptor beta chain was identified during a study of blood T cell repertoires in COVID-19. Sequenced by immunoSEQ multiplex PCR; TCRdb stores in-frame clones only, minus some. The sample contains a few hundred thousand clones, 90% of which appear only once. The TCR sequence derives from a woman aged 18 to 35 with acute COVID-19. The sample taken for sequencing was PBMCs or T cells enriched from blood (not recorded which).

CDR3 region: CASNGDRSYGYTF. The DNA for the CDR3 is TGTGCCAGCAACGGGGACAGGTCATATGGCTACACCTTC. The chain joins TRBV7-9 to TRBJ1-2, with 8 positions matching TRBD1. Trimming cost V 7 bases and J 5 bases; bases outside gene matches: 6. This CDR3 has 13 amino acids. Germline lookup yields CDR1 SEHNR and CDR2 FQNEAQ (reference sequence).